These T cell receptor beta chains were read from a single sample in a study of beta chain features in type 1 diabetes. Using immunoSEQ multiplex PCR, the repertoire was profiled, and TCRdb retains in-frame clones only, with some absent. The table records about 710,000 clones, around an eighth of them present only once. The sequenced material came from naive CD4+ T cells from blood. These receptors were collected from a young man with type 1 diabetes. Both conserved end residues are part of each CDR3. The D gene is left open where the match is weak. Size values are once, few and many counts, or a class for expanded clones, and some rows have none.

few | TRBD1 | TRBJ2-7 | TRBV15 | CATSRDPRTGNEQYF | TGTGCCACCAGCAGAGATCCCCGGACAGGGAACGAGCAGTACTTC
- | - | TRBJ2-7 | TRBV4-1 | CASSQEPARAEQYF | TGCGCCAGCAGCCAAGAACCGGCCAGGGCCGAGCAGTACTTC
- | TRBD1 | TRBJ2-1 | TRBV7-9 | CASSPTGGGYNEQFF | TGTGCCAGCAGTCCTACAGGGGGCGGTTACAATGAGCAGTTCTTC
few | - | TRBJ1-2 | TRBV5-6 | CASSLGRGYGYTF | TGTGCCAGCAGCTTAGGAAGGGGCTATGGCTACACCTTC
- | - | TRBJ2-1 | TRBV11-2 | CASSFVGRAYNEQFF | TGTGCCAGCAGCTTCGTGGGGCGGGCCTACAATGAGCAGTTCTTC
- | - | TRBJ1-2 | TRBV28 | CASSPRRVIATF | TGTGCCAGCAGTCCGCGTAGGGTTATTGCGACCTTC
few | - | TRBJ2-5 | TRBV4-1 | CASSQGLAETQYF | TGCGCCAGCAGCCAAGGGTTAGCTGAGACCCAGTACTTC
few | TRBD1 | TRBJ1-2 | TRBV19 | CASSNEGTGNYGYTF | TGTGCCAGTAGCAACGAAGGGACAGGGAACTATGGCTACACCTTC
few | TRBD1 | TRBJ1-1 | TRBV25-1 | CASSSRTGGLAFF | TGTGCCAGCAGTTCCCGGACAGGGGGCTTAGCTTTCTTT
- | - | TRBJ2-7 | TRBV21-1 | CASSTTDRSVEQYF | TGTGCCAGCAGTACGACTGATCGCTCCGTCGAGCAGTACTTC
few | - | TRBJ2-4 | TRBV7-2 | CASSPGLPRDAKNIQYF | TGTGCCAGCAGCCCGGGACTCCCTAGGGACGCCAAAAACATTCAGTACTTC
- | - | TRBJ2-3 | TRBV28 | CASSPIPVGTDTQYF | TGTGCCAGCAGTCCAATCCCGGTGGGGACAGATACGCAGTATTTT
few | TRBD1 | TRBJ2-1 | TRBV7-2 | CASSLGTGDEQFF | TGTGCCAGCAGCTTGGGGACAGGGGATGAGCAGTTCTTC
few | TRBD1 | TRBJ1-1 | TRBV5-4 | CASGLVGQDFTEAFF | TGTGCCAGCGGCCTCGTGGGACAGGACTTCACTGAAGCTTTCTTT
- | - | TRBJ1-4 | TRBV7-9 | CASSLNRLPNEKLFF | TGTGCCAGCAGCTTAAATCGACTGCCTAATGAAAAACTGTTTTTT
few | - | TRBJ2-1 | TRBV20-1 | CSARSGDEQFF | TGCAGTGCTAGAAGCGGCGATGAGCAGTTCTTC
- | - | TRBJ2-4 | TRBV19 | CASSKSGTPIQYF | TGTGCCAGTAGTAAGTCCGGGACGCCCATTCAGTACTTC
few | - | TRBJ2-1 | TRBV9 | CASSLGGRASNEQFF | TGTGCCAGCAGCCTCGGGGGTAGGGCGTCCAATGAGCAGTTCTTC
few | - | TRBJ2-7 | TRBV30 | CAWSMLGQNSYEQYF | TGTGCCTGGAGTATGTTGGGGCAGAACTCCTACGAGCAGTACTTC
- | - | TRBJ1-1 | TRBV4-2 | CASSQAWMTEAFF | TGTGCCAGCAGCCAAGCCTGGATGACTGAAGCTTTCTTT
few | - | TRBJ1-2 | TRBV28 | CATTRENYGYTF | TGTGCCACTACTAGGGAGAACTATGGCTACACCTTC
- | - | TRBJ2-3 | TRBV6-1 | CASSEAALTSSTDTQYF | TGTGCCAGCAGTGAAGCAGCCCTTACCTCTAGCACAGATACGCAGTATTTT